These T cell receptor beta chains were read from a single sample in a study of cytomegalovirus exposure and HLA in healthy donors. Here immunoSEQ multiplex PCR was the method, and the copy in TCRdb shows in-frame clones only, minus some. The profile covers about 110,000 clones, with under 80% appearing a single time and about 15% taken by the ten largest. Sequencing was done on a sample of PBMCs. These receptors all come from a woman aged 40-49 years in good health and CMV-seropositive. Each CDR3 is given with its conserved first and last residue. A D gene is named only where the DNA matches it firmly.

D,V,J,CDR3,DNA
TRBD2,TRBV19,TRBJ2-5,CASSKGLLETQYF,TGTGCCAGTAGTAAGGGACTACTAGAGACCCAGTACTTC
TRBD1,TRBV10-3,TRBJ1-1,CATTDRGSTEAFF,TGTGCCACGACCGACAGGGGCAGCACTGAAGCTTTCTTT
TRBD1,TRBV5-5,TRBJ1-5,CASTLGTVNQPQHF,TGTGCCAGCACCCTGGGGACAGTCAATCAGCCCCAGCATTTT
NA,TRBV5-1,TRBJ1-5,CASSLGENQPQHF,TGCGCCAGCAGCTTGGGAGAGAATCAGCCCCAGCATTTT
TRBD2,TRBV11-3,TRBJ2-7,CASSLGSGGTSGSSYEQYF,TGTGCCAGCAGCTTAGGCTCCGGCGGGACTAGCGGAAGCTCCTACGAGCAGTACTTC
NA,TRBV13,TRBJ1-2,CASSLDTGRDYGYTF,TGTGCCAGCAGCTTAGATACAGGGAGGGACTATGGCTACACCTTC
TRBD1,TRBV5-1,TRBJ1-1,CASSPGTGRAEAFF,TGCGCCAGCAGCCCCGGGACAGGCCGCGCTGAAGCTTTCTTT
TRBD1,TRBV5-1,TRBJ1-2,CASSLEQGGYGYTF,TGCGCCAGCAGCTTGGAACAGGGGGGCTATGGCTACACCTTC
TRBD1,TRBV18,TRBJ2-7,CASSPGQSYEQYF,TGTGCCAGCTCGCCGGGACAGTCCTACGAGCAGTACTTC
TRBD1,TRBV4-3,TRBJ1-4,CASSQESGTGGKLFF,TGCGCCAGCAGCCAAGAGAGTGGGACAGGAGGGAAACTGTTTTTT
NA,TRBV7-2,TRBJ2-5,CASSLTRTITETQYF,TGTGCCAGCAGCTTAACTCGTACTATTACAGAGACCCAGTACTTC
NA,TRBV5-1,TRBJ1-2,CASRVGQRGYGYTF,TGCGCCAGCAGGGTCGGTCAGAGAGGCTATGGCTACACCTTC